The 5 T cell receptor beta chains listed next were all sequenced from one sample in a study of cytomegalovirus exposure and HLA in healthy donors. Sequencing was performed with immunoSEQ multiplex PCR; in TCRdb, only in-frame clones are kept and a portion is missing. The table lists around 70,000 clones, 85% to 95% of them singletons. Sequenced: PBMCs. These TCRs come from a woman aged 18-29 years in good health and CMV-seropositive.

The genes are TRBV5-1 and TRBJ2-5; 7 bases match TRBD1. With 2 bases clipped from V and 1 base from J, the junction kept 11 bases outside the gene matches. CDR3 length: 17 residues. CDR1 is SGHRS, CDR2 YFSETQ, per germline. CDR3 residues: CASSFGVGGGSQETQYF. The CDR3 DNA is TGCGCCAGCAGCTTTGGAGTAGGGGGCGGAAGCCAAGAGACCCAGTACTTC.

This clone was seen just once. This chain joins TRBV10-2 and TRBJ1-2, with TRBD1 as a possible D gene (5 bases). The CDR3 totals 14 residues. The ends were cut back, 0 bases at V and 4 bases at J, with 9 bases in the middle. The germline V gene encodes CDR1 WSHSY and CDR2 SAAADI. CDR3 loop: CASSESTQGYGYTF. CDR3 in DNA: TGCGCCAGCAGTGAGTCGACCCAGGGCTATGGCTACACCTTC.

The chain joins TRBV14 to TRBJ1-1, with D unresolved. Trimming stripped 0 bases from V and 3 bases from J, with 11 bases between. Germline lookup yields CDR1 SGHDN and CDR2 FVKESK. The CDR3 spans 15 residues. DNA of the CDR3: TGTGCCAGCAGCCAAGATCCCGGGGAGCACACTGAAGCTTTCTTT. Translated, it gives CASSQDPGEHTEAFF.

The CDR3 here is CASSSGQGITNYGYTF. The CDR3 region has the DNA TGTGCCAGCAGTTCCGGACAGGGGATCACTAACTATGGCTACACCTTC. The chain is built from TRBV27 and TRBJ1-2; 9 nucleotides align to TRBD1. In germline, CDR1 is MNHEY, CDR2 SMNVEV (reference sequence). The CDR3 is 16 amino acids. V trimming: 4 bases; J trimming: 0 bases; junction bases outside the gene matches: 6.

The V and J genes are TRBV19 and TRBJ1-5; 7 positions agree with TRBD1. V was clipped by 4 bases and J by 5 bases; unmatched bases: 8. CDR1 and CDR2 (germline): LNHDA, SQIVND (reference sequence). CDR3 length: 15 amino acids. This chain's CDR3 is CASSSDRDWDQPQHF. CDR3 DNA: TGTGCCAGTAGTAGCGACAGGGACTGGGATCAGCCCCAGCATTTT.